These 31 T cell receptor beta chains originate from one sample sequenced in a study of vaccination effects on CD4 cells after COVID-19. Sequenced by immunoSEQ multiplex PCR; TCRdb stores in-frame clones only, minus some. Among tens of thousands of clones, 80% were seen once, and the ten largest hold about 12%. No antigens are known for them. Ahead of sequencing, the ViraFEST assay grew antigen-specific CD4+ T cells using viral peptide pools. Following culture for about ten days, CD4+ T cells were isolated. Vaccinees lacked prior SARS-CoV-2 infection and tested negative for nucleocapsid antibodies. Material: CD4+ T cells from PBMCs cultured with SARS-CoV-2 spike peptides, obtained before COVID-19 vaccination. Receptors originate from a human donor who received a COVID-19 vaccine.

The chain links TRBV5-4 to TRBJ1-2; TRBD1 might be the D (5 bases). From germline, CDR1 is SGHNT and CDR2 YYREEE (reference sequence). V lost 5 bases and J lost 2, with 10 bases in between. This CDR3 is 13 amino acids long. The CDR3 loop reads CASSYDRNYGYTF. CDR3 bases: TGTGCCAGCAGTTACGACAGAAACTATGGCTACACCTTC.

V and J are TRBV20-1 and TRBJ1-1; D unresolved. The germline gives CDR1 DFQATT, CDR2 SNEGSKA (reference sequence). V lost 7 bases, J lost 1 base, and 7 bases lay in between. The length of the CDR3 is 11 residues. As DNA, the CDR3 is TGCAGTGTTGCAGGGAACACTGAAGCTTTCTTT. Encoded protein: CSVAGNTEAFF.

This sequence joins TRBV7-9 and TRBJ1-2; TRBD1 agrees at 9 bases. Germline V gene sequence: CDR1 SEHNR, CDR2 FQNEAQ (reference sequence). There are 16 residues in the CDR3. The ends lost 5 bases at V and 2 bases at J; junction bases unmatched: 9. The CDR3 DNA follows: TGTGCCAGCAGCCCCAGGACAGGGGTGACGAACTATGGCTACACCTTC. Protein sequence: CASSPRTGVTNYGYTF.

The chain is built from TRBV7-6 and TRBJ2-2, with D maybe TRBD2 (6 bases). The CDR3 loop spans 17 amino acids. Looked up from germline, CDR1 is SGHVS and CDR2 is FNYEAQ. Trimming pared 5 bases from V and 4 bases from J, leaving 20 bases between. CDR3 nucleotides: TGTGCCAGCAGCCTCCGAGGCACGGGGGAGACCACCGGGGAGCTGTTTTTT. Protein sequence: CASSLRGTGETTGELFF.

This clone was seen a handful of times. The genes are TRBV10-2 and TRBJ2-2, with D possibly being TRBD1 (5 bases). The CDR3 is made up of 14 amino acids. The germline V and J ends were trimmed by 8 bases and 1 base, with 11 bases remaining between them. Germline CDR1 is WSHSY and CDR2 is SAAADI. CDR3 sequence: CASGWTLNTGELFF. The CDR3 coding sequence is TGCGCCAGCGGGTGGACATTGAACACCGGGGAGCTGTTTTTT.

The V call is TRBV7-8, the J call TRBJ1-1; D is perhaps TRBD1 (6 bases). The germline CDR1 and CDR2 sequences are SGHVS and FQNEAQ. V was cut by 5 bases and J by 6 bases, with 19 bases left in between. The CDR3 consists of 15 residues. In DNA form, the CDR3 reads TGTGCCAGCAGCCCCAGGGGCACAGGAATGGCTGAAGCTTTCTTT. It translates to CASSPRGTGMAEAFF.

This chain links TRBV5-8 with TRBJ2-5, with D perhaps matching TRBD2 (5 bases). The CDR3 spans 13 residues. The germline V gene has CDR1 SGHTS and CDR2 YDEGEE. The V gene lost 4 bases and the J gene lost 3 bases, with 10 bases spanning the gap. In nucleotides, the CDR3 is TGTGCCAGCAGCCGACAACTAGAAGAGACCCAGTACTTC. Translation gives CASSRQLEETQYF.

The chain links TRBV19 to TRBJ2-3, with 10 bases lining up with TRBD2. CDR1 and CDR2 (germline): LNHDA, SQIVND (reference sequence). The CDR3 loop spans 16 amino acids. Trimming at V came to 5 bases and at J to 4 bases, leaving 9 bases not matched to a gene. The CDR3 DNA follows: TGTGCCAGTAGTCCGGCGGCTAGCGGGGGATCAGATACGCAGTATTTT. Translating gives CASSPAASGGSDTQYF.

The chain joins TRBV28 to TRBJ2-6, with a possible D match to TRBD1 (6 bases). Per the germline V gene, CDR1 is MDHEN and CDR2 is SYDVKM. The CDR3 is made up of 15 amino acids. The ends were cut back, 4 bases at V and 4 bases at J, with 11 bases in the middle. The DNA for the CDR3 is TGTGCCAGCAGTTCACAGGGTTCCGGGGCCAACGTCCTGACTTTC. Translating gives CASSSQGSGANVLTF. The variable domain in full, with the rest retrieved from reference TRBV28 and TRBJ2-6, is DVKVTQSSRYLVKRTGEKVFLECVQDMDHENMFWYRQDPGLGLRLIYFSYDVKMKEKGDIPEGYSVSREKKERFSLILESASTNQTSMYLCASSSQGSGANVLTFGAGSRLTVL.

The V call is TRBV19, the J call TRBJ1-2; the D is unclear. Trimming cost V 7 bases and J 3 bases, with 18 bases left between them. The CDR3 consists of 15 residues. Per the germline V gene, CDR1 is LNHDA and CDR2 is SQIVND (reference sequence). The CDR3 loop reads CASTTLSGVYYGYTF. CDR3 DNA sequence: TGTGCCAGTACCACTCTGAGTGGGGTCTACTATGGCTACACCTTC.

This clone was counted between two and nine times. V is TRBV6-1 and J is TRBJ2-3; perhaps TRBD2 as D (7 bases). The CDR3 is 16 residues long. Germline V gene data show CDR1 as MNHNS and CDR2 as SASEGT. The ends were cut back, 0 bases at V and 2 bases at J, with 12 bases in the middle. In nucleotides, the CDR3 is TGTGCCAGCAGTGAAGCGGCGGGGGCGTACACAGATACGCAGTATTTT. This translates into CASSEAAGAYTDTQYF.

V and J are TRBV9 and TRBJ2-6, with 9 bases that match TRBD1. The CDR3 extends over 15 amino acids. V was pared by 2 bases and J by 4 bases, with 1 base of the junction left unmatched. Germline assignment: CDR1 SGDLS and CDR2 YYNGEE. The CDR3 sequence: CASSVGQGGANVLTF. CDR3 bases: TGTGCCAGCAGCGTCGGACAGGGGGGGGCCAACGTCCTGACTTTC.

This chain links TRBV5-1 with TRBJ1-1; tentatively, D is TRBD1 (6 bases). The CDR3 spans 13 residues. The germline gives CDR1 SGHRS, CDR2 YFSETQ. Trimming took 5 bases from V and 4 from J, leaving 12 bases between them. The CDR3 coding sequence is TGCGCCAGCAGGGAGGGGGGGAGCACTGAAGCTTTCTTT. As protein: CASREGGSTEAFF.

J is TRBJ2-2 and V is TRBV5-6; the match to TRBD2 covers 11 bases. CDR1 is SGHDT and CDR2 is YYEEEE in the germline V gene. This CDR3 is 16 amino acids long. V trimming: 2 bases; J trimming: 4 bases; junction bases outside the gene matches: 4. The CDR3 region is CASSLLAGGPTGELFF. The DNA for the CDR3 is TGTGCCAGCAGCTTATTAGCGGGGGGGCCCACCGGGGAGCTGTTTTTT.

The V gene is TRBV5-4, the J gene TRBJ2-3, with TRBD1 identical over 9 bases. CDR1 and CDR2 from the germline V gene are SGHNT and YYREEE (reference sequence). CDR3 length: 19 amino acids. Germline trimming cut 2 bases from V and 1 base from J; bases unmatched to any gene: 14. CDR3 sequence: CASSFGVLGQGSGTDTQYF. CDR3 DNA sequence: TGTGCCAGCAGCTTTGGCGTCCTGGGACAGGGTTCAGGCACAGATACGCAGTATTTT. The complete variable domain, with remaining parts taken from reference TRBV5-4 and TRBJ2-3, reads ETGVTQSPTHLIKTRGQQVTLRCSSQSGHNTVSWYQQALGQGPQFIFQYYREEENGRGNFPPRFSGLQFPNYSSELNVNALELDDSALYLCASSFGVLGQGSGTDTQYFGPGTRLTVL.

The rearrangement uses TRBV7-8 and TRBJ2-2, with D uncertain. The CDR3 is 14 residues long. V was pared by 2 bases and J by 3 bases, with 7 bases between. CDR1 and CDR2 (germline): SGHVS, FQNEAQ. DNA for the CDR3: TGTGCCAGCAGCTTATTCCAGGACACCGGGGAGCTGTTTTTT. Protein: CASSLFQDTGELFF.

The chain recombines TRBV19 with TRBJ1-3, with D unresolved. Germline CDR1 LNHDA, CDR2 SQIVND (reference sequence). V lost 5 bases, J lost 0 bases, and 14 bases lay in between. The CDR3 has 16 residues. The CDR3 coding sequence is TGTGCCAGTAGTGAAACTCAATGGCTCTCTGGAAACACCATATATTTT. The encoded protein is CASSETQWLSGNTIYF.

This clone was picked up a small number of times. V is TRBV15 and J is TRBJ1-3, with D unresolved. The ends were cut back, 3 bases at V and 0 bases at J, with 15 bases in the middle. This CDR3 spans 17 amino acids. Germline V gene sequence: CDR1 LNHNV, CDR2 YYDKDF (reference sequence). The CDR3 is CATSRALNAVSGNTIYF. The CDR3 DNA reads TGTGCCACCAGCAGGGCCCTAAACGCGGTCTCTGGAAACACCATATATTTT.

This chain links TRBV7-9 with TRBJ2-5, with TRBD2 matching 8 bases. The CDR3 covers 14 residues. The germline V gene encodes CDR1 SEHNR and CDR2 FQNEAQ (reference sequence). The V segment lost 4 bases and the J segment 3 bases; nucleotides outside the gene matches: 4. The DNA of the CDR3 is TGTGCCAGCAGCTCGACTAGCGCAAAAGAGACCCAGTACTTC. It yields the protein CASSSTSAKETQYF. Based on the CDR3 plus reference TRBV7-9 and TRBJ2-5, the full variable domain is DTGVSQNPRHKITKRGQNVTFRCDPISEHNRLYWYRQTLGQGPEFLTYFQNEAQLEKSRLLSDRFSAERPKGSFSTLEIQRTEQGDSAMYLCASSSTSAKETQYFGPGTRLLVL.

The V and J genes are TRBV6-5 and TRBJ1-3; maybe TRBD1 (6 bases). Trimming removed 8 bases from V and 4 bases from J, with 9 bases in between. The germline gives CDR1 MNHEY, CDR2 SVGAGI. CDR3 length: 12 amino acids. CDR3 sequence reads: CASGDIGNTIYF. DNA of the CDR3: TGTGCCAGCGGGGACATCGGAAACACCATATATTTT.

The rearrangement joins TRBV28 to TRBJ1-3; D is possibly TRBD1 (5 bases). Trimming left V 4 bases short and J 0 bases short, with 13 bases between. CDR1 is MDHEN and CDR2 is SYDVKM in the germline V gene. The CDR3 runs to 16 residues. CDR3 protein: CASSWPGGGSGNTIYF. The CDR3, as DNA: TGTGCCAGCAGTTGGCCCGGGGGGGGCTCTGGAAACACCATATATTTT. The full variable domain, in which reference TRBV28 and TRBJ1-3 provide the parts outside the CDR3, is DVKVTQSSRYLVKRTGEKVFLECVQDMDHENMFWYRQDPGLGLRLIYFSYDVKMKEKGDIPEGYSVSREKKERFSLILESASTNQTSMYLCASSWPGGGSGNTIYFGEGSWLTVV.

The chain joins TRBV28 to TRBJ1-1; TRBD1 matches at 7 bases. Per germline, CDR1 MDHEN and CDR2 SYDVKM. The CDR3 sequence is 15 residues long. V dropped 5 bases and J dropped 2; count of bases not matched to a gene: 8. CDR3 protein: CASSGLGGPNTEAFF. The CDR3 DNA sequence: TGTGCCAGCAGTGGATTAGGGGGCCCCAACACTGAAGCTTTCTTT.

The V gene is TRBV7-2, the J gene TRBJ1-6; 7 positions match TRBD1. The CDR3 runs to 17 residues. With 5 bases clipped from V and 0 bases from J, the junction kept 7 bases outside the gene matches. The germline CDR1 and CDR2 sequences are SGHTA and FQGNSA. Here the CDR3 DNA reads TGTGCCAGCAGCCCCCGACAGGGCAGCTCCTATAATTCACCCCTCCACTTT. This encodes CASSPRQGSSYNSPLHF. Full variable domain (remainder filled in from reference TRBV7-2 and TRBJ1-6): GAGVSQSPSNKVTEKGKDVELRCDPISGHTALYWYRQSLGQGLEFLIYFQGNSAPDKSGLPSDRFSAERTGGSVSTLTIQRTQQEDSAVYLCASSPRQGSSYNSPLHFGNGTRLTVT.

The V and J genes are TRBV6-2 or TRBV6-3 and TRBJ2-1, with a tentative D call TRBD1 (5 bases). CDR3 size: 12 residues. From germline, CDR1 is MNHEY and CDR2 SVGEGT. V was clipped by 5 bases and J by 7 bases, with 9 bases between them. The CDR3, as DNA: TGTGCCAGCAGTACCAGGACAAATGAGCAGTTCTTC. As protein: CASSTRTNEQFF.

This chain joins TRBV7-8 and TRBJ1-1; D not certain. Germline V gene sequence: CDR1 SGHVS, CDR2 FQNEAQ. Trimming pared 4 bases from V and 1 base from J, leaving 13 bases between. There are 15 residues in the CDR3. The CDR3 coding sequence is TGTGCCAGCAGCTCCCGGAAACCCTCGAACACTGAAGCTTTCTTT. Residues: CASSSRKPSNTEAFF.

This clone was counted a few times. The V gene is TRBV5-1, the J gene TRBJ2-7, with TRBD1 as a possible D gene (6 bases). The CDR3 is made up of 13 amino acids. V lost 0 bases, J lost 6 bases, and 10 bases lay in between. In germline, CDR1 is SGHRS, CDR2 YFSETQ. The CDR3 DNA follows: TGCGCCAGCAGCTTGGACAGGGTGGGCGAGCAGTACGTC. This translates into CASSLDRVGEQYV.

V usage is TRBV6-5 and J usage is TRBJ1-5, with D possibly TRBD1 on 6 matching bases. CDR3 length equals 15 residues. V lost 6 bases, J lost 6 bases, and 18 bases lay in between. Germline V gene data show CDR1 as MNHEY and CDR2 as SVGAGI. CDR3 in amino acids: CASRKSSGGRQPQHF. CDR3 nucleotide sequence: TGTGCCAGCAGAAAGTCATCGGGGGGGCGTCAGCCCCAGCATTTT.

This clone turned up a few times. The J gene is TRBJ2-5, the V gene TRBV4-1; D perhaps matches TRBD2 (6 bases). Trimming shortened V by 1 base and J by 6 bases, and 18 bases separated the two germline ends. The CDR3 covers 16 residues. Germline V lookup: CDR1 MGHRA, CDR2 YSYEKL. The CDR3 loop is CASSQGGSEGIKTQYF. The CDR3 DNA reads as TGCGCCAGCAGCCAAGGGGGATCGGAGGGGATAAAGACCCAGTACTTC.

This clone was observed a handful of times. This rearrangement joins TRBV6-2 or TRBV6-3 to TRBJ1-1; D is undetermined. Trimming left V 2 bases short and J 3 bases short, with 7 bases between. Germline V CDR1 and CDR2: MNHEY, SVGEGT. The CDR3 loop spans 13 amino acids. CDR3 sequence reads: CASSYPRDTEAFF. CDR3 nucleotide sequence: TGTGCCAGCAGTTACCCCCGTGACACTGAAGCTTTCTTT.

The chain carries TRBV19 and TRBJ1-2; unclear D gene. The CDR3 runs 13 residues. V lost 8 bases, J lost 8 bases, and 18 bases lay in between. Germline V lookup: CDR1 LNHDA, CDR2 SQIVND (reference sequence). This CDR3 reads CASRVSYPGGYTF. Here the CDR3 DNA reads TGTGCCAGTCGCGTCTCATATCCGGGAGGCTACACCTTC.

The gene calls are TRBV7-9 and TRBJ1-3, with 8 bases fitting TRBD1. The V and J ends lost 3 bases and 1 base, in that order; junction bases with no gene match: 8. Germline CDR1 and CDR2: SEHNR and FQNEAQ (reference sequence). The CDR3 contains 17 residues. DNA for the CDR3: TGTGCCAGCAGCTTCGCAGGGGGCATCACATCTGGAAACACCATATATTTT. Translated: CASSFAGGITSGNTIYF.